This TCR beta chain is drawn from a study of T cells in Graves' hyperthyroidism and ophthalmopathy. Looking at the study overall: At initial diagnosis, before any treatment had begun, peripheral blood was obtained.

Overall study results and limits: A model of 13 V-J features distinguished ophthalmopathy from stable hyperthyroidism.

This clonotype was detected once. No antigen is known for it. Ophthalmopathy patients had Clinical Activity Score at least 3, NOSPECS grade at least 4, duration under 3 months. A patient was excluded if there was uncontrolled infection, other autoimmune disease, pregnancy or lactation. After removal of 3 bases from V and 3 bases from J, the junction contained 4 bases not matched to a gene. This CDR3 contains 15 residues. Authors of the study amplified TCR beta CDR3 regions from RNA transcripts. RT-PCR in the first round (using the HTBI primer set) targeted the TCR CDR3. TCRdb re-derived calls from the multiplex PCR reads in MiXCR, one entry per CDR3 protein. In the table there are about 250,000 distinct CDR3 sequences, about 25% of which are singletons.

V gene TRBV12-3 or TRBV12-4 combines with J gene TRBJ2-7; 11 nucleotides align to TRBD2. Sequencing was performed on blood. The sequence came from a middle-aged woman with Graves' ophthalmopathy. CDR3 residues: CASSFSGRADYEQYF. The CDR3 DNA is TGTGCCAGCAGTTTTAGCGGGAGGGCCGACTACGAGCAGTACTTC.